Below, 2 T cell receptor beta chains from the same sample are listed, as sequenced in a study of blood T cell repertoires in COVID-19. Assay used: immunoSEQ multiplex PCR; TCRdb lists only in-frame clones, some missing. The repertoire holds roughly 160,000 clones, with around 72% as singletons. The sequencing input was peripheral blood. These receptors were taken from a woman aged 80 or over with acute or convalescent COVID-19.

DNA for the CDR3: TGTGCCAGCAGTCCAACTGAGGAGCAAGAGACCCAGTACTTC. Amino acid sequence: CASSPTEEQETQYF. The chain links TRBV2 to TRBJ2-5; D not certain. This CDR3 region has 14 residues. The germline CDR1 and CDR2 sequences are SNHLY and FYNNEI. Trimming pared 5 bases from V and 2 bases from J, leaving 12 bases between.

The chain links TRBV10-2 to TRBJ2-7; D may be TRBD2 (6 bases). Per germline, CDR1 WSHSY and CDR2 SAAADI. CDR3 length equals 13 residues. The ends were cut back, 6 bases at V and 6 bases at J, with 15 bases in the middle. For the CDR3, the DNA is TGCGCCAGCAGACTCCCGACTAGTGTCGAGCAGTACTTC. This encodes CASRLPTSVEQYF.